These 21 T cell receptor beta chains were all obtained from the same sample, sequenced in a study of blood T cell repertoires in COVID-19. Only in-frame clones appear in the TCRdb table, and some are missing; sequencing was by immunoSEQ multiplex PCR. The sample records 180,000 or so clones, around 82% being singletons. The material sequenced was peripheral blood. These TCRs come from a woman of 80 years or more with acute or convalescent COVID-19.

This clone was observed a single time. The chain employs TRBV27 and TRBJ1-2; no clear D. Germline values: CDR1 MNHEY, CDR2 SMNVEV (reference sequence). Trimming left V 0 bases short and J 9 bases short, with 14 bases between. This CDR3 is built from 14 residues. The DNA for the CDR3 is TGTGCCAGCAGTTTATCTCGGGAGAGAACGAGCTACACCTTC. It is translated as CASSLSRERTSYTF.

The V call is TRBV15, the J call TRBJ2-1; the D gene is possibly TRBD2 (6 bases). V was shortened by 1 base and J by 5 bases, with 9 bases between the two germline ends. In germline, CDR1 is LNHNV, CDR2 YYDKDF (reference sequence). This CDR3 contains 14 residues. The CDR3 DNA is TGTGCCACCAGCAGAGGCGGGAACGACAATGAGCAGTTCTTC. The encoded protein is CATSRGGNDNEQFF.

The chain joins TRBV11-2 to TRBJ2-1, with TRBD2 identical over 8 bases. V trimming: 4 bases; J trimming: 6 bases; junction bases outside the gene matches: 14. Germline lookup yields CDR1 SGHAT and CDR2 FQNNGV. The CDR3 has 17 amino acids. This chain's CDR3 is CASSSQAPGLGINEQFF. CDR3 in DNA: TGTGCCAGCAGCTCACAAGCCCCGGGACTAGGGATCAATGAGCAGTTCTTC.

V and J are TRBV7-8 and TRBJ2-2; D is uncertain. The CDR3 totals 16 residues. V lost 0 bases to trimming and J lost 5 bases, with 13 bases between them. Germline CDR1 reads SGHVS; CDR2 reads FQNEAQ. The CDR3: CASSLASRVRTGELFF. CDR3 sequence (DNA): TGTGCCAGCAGCTTAGCCAGCCGGGTTCGTACCGGGGAGCTGTTTTTT.

The chain links TRBV10-3 to TRBJ2-3, with a weak D call TRBD2 (5 bases). CDR1 ENHRY and CDR2 SYGVKD come from the germline V gene. V lost 0 bases, J lost 5 bases, and 12 bases lay in between. This CDR3 is 15 amino acids long. For the CDR3, the DNA is TGTGCCATCAGTGAGTCTTGGAGCGGTGTAGATACGCAGTATTTT. It codes for CAISESWSGVDTQYF.

J is TRBJ1-1 and V is TRBV29-1; perhaps TRBD1 as D (6 bases). The CDR3 has 13 amino acids. V was cut by 7 bases and J by 0 bases, with 12 bases left in between. CDR1 is SQVTM and CDR2 is ANQGSEA in the germline V gene. Here the CDR3 DNA reads TGCAGCGCCGGACAGAGCATGAACACTGAAGCTTTCTTT. This translates into CSAGQSMNTEAFF.

This chain uses TRBV19 with TRBJ1-1; D unclear. The CDR3 is 16 residues long. V lost 9 bases and J 0 bases, leaving 20 bases between the germline ends. Germline assignment: CDR1 LNHDA and CDR2 SQIVND (reference sequence). Here the CDR3 reads CASLASLYAVNTEAFF. The CDR3 region has the DNA TGTGCCAGCCTGGCATCCCTTTATGCAGTGAACACTGAAGCTTTCTTT.

The chain employs TRBV19 and TRBJ1-5, with 7 bases aligning to TRBD1. CDR3 length: 16 amino acids. The germline V gene encodes CDR1 LNHDA and CDR2 SQIVND (reference sequence). V lost 3 bases and J lost 6; bases outside the gene matches: 11. CDR3 nucleotides: TGTGCCAGTAGTATTGCTGCCGGGACAGCCTTTCAGCCCCAGCATTTT. It translates to CASSIAAGTAFQPQHF.

This chain uses TRBV2 with TRBJ2-1, with D possibly TRBD2 on 7 matching bases. The V end was cut by 1 base, the J end by 6 bases, with 22 bases between. Per germline, CDR1 SNHLY and CDR2 FYNNEI. The CDR3 is made up of 18 amino acids. The CDR3, as DNA: TGTGCCAGCAGTGAAGACACGGGGGGCATTGTCAAGGGCAATGAGCAGTTCTTC. Amino acid sequence: CASSEDTGGIVKGNEQFF.

The chain joins TRBV6-2 or TRBV6-3 to TRBJ2-7, with 8 bases aligning to TRBD2. CDR3 length: 14 residues. V shed 2 bases and J 1 base; nucleotides not matched to a gene: 1. Germline V gene lookup returns CDR1 MNHEY and CDR2 SVGEGT. The CDR3 nucleotides read TGTGCCAGCAGTTACCGCGGGGGGTCCTACGAGCAGTACTTC. Amino acid sequence: CASSYRGGSYEQYF.

The rearrangement links TRBV7-2 to TRBJ1-2; 7 nucleotides line up with TRBD1. Germline V gene data show CDR1 as SGHTA and CDR2 as FQGNSA. The CDR3 loop spans 13 amino acids. J was trimmed by 2 bases and V by 5 bases; bases with no gene match: 2. The CDR3 nucleotides are TGTGCCAGCAGCAGGACAGGAAACTATGGCTACACCTTC. Protein sequence: CASSRTGNYGYTF. Complete variable domain (other parts from reference TRBV7-2 and TRBJ1-2): GAGVSQSPSNKVTEKGKDVELRCDPISGHTALYWYRQSLGQGLEFLIYFQGNSAPDKSGLPSDRFSAERTGGSVSTLTIQRTQQEDSAVYLCASSRTGNYGYTFGSGTRLTVV.

The chain has TRBV5-6 and TRBJ2-2; D perhaps matches TRBD2 (7 bases). Per germline, CDR1 SGHDT and CDR2 YYEEEE. The CDR3 consists of 15 residues. V was trimmed by 4 bases and J by 4 bases, leaving 14 bases between them. In DNA form, the CDR3 reads TGTGCCAGCAGCCCTAGGGGGGGAGGCACCGGGGAGCTGTTTTTT. Protein product: CASSPRGGGTGELFF.

Written as DNA, the CDR3 is TGTGCCACCTACCGGCCCGGCGGGACAGATACGCAGTATTTT. Translated: CATYRPGGTDTQYF. The V and J genes are TRBV7-9 and TRBJ2-3; the D gene is possibly TRBD2 (5 bases). Germline CDR1 and CDR2: SEHNR and FQNEAQ (reference sequence). This CDR3 spans 14 amino acids. V was trimmed by 10 bases and J by 3 bases, leaving 17 bases between them.

The table lists this clone with a few counts. This sequence joins TRBV7-2 and TRBJ2-5; 9 bases map to TRBD1. The CDR3 is 14 amino acids. Per germline, CDR1 SGHTA and CDR2 FQGNSA. The J segment lost 4 bases and the V segment lost 5 bases, leaving 5 bases of the junction unmatched. The CDR3 DNA is TGTGCCAGCAGCCGGACAGGGGTCGGAGAGACCCAGTACTTC. It yields the protein CASSRTGVGETQYF.

The CDR3 here is CASSLSDRGSNQPQHF. The CDR3, as DNA: TGTGCCAGCAGCTTAAGTGACAGGGGCAGCAATCAGCCCCAGCATTTT. The rearrangement links TRBV7-9 to TRBJ1-5; 8 nucleotides align to TRBD1. After removal of 2 bases from V and 1 base from J, the junction contained 4 bases not matched to a gene. Germline loops: CDR1 SEHNR, CDR2 FQNEAQ (reference sequence). The CDR3 loop spans 16 amino acids.

V gene TRBV5-4 combines with J gene TRBJ2-1, with 13 bases identical to TRBD2. The length of the CDR3 is 17 residues. In germline, CDR1 is SGHNT, CDR2 YYREEE (reference sequence). V dropped 4 bases and J dropped 6; count of bases not matched to a gene: 10. The CDR3: CASSLRLAGGLVNEQFF. The CDR3 DNA reads TGTGCCAGCAGCCTGCGACTAGCGGGAGGTCTCGTCAATGAGCAGTTCTTC.

The chain is built from TRBV6-4 and TRBJ2-4, with 9 bases fitting TRBD2. Germline V gives CDR1 MRHNA, CDR2 SNTAGT. V gave up 11 bases and J gave up 0 bases; unmatched junction bases: 11. The CDR3 sequence is 16 residues long. The CDR3 loop is CAHEPCGRGAKNIQYF. CDR3 in DNA: TGTGCCCATGAGCCTTGCGGGAGGGGAGCCAAAAACATTCAGTACTTC.

The gene calls are TRBV5-1 and TRBJ2-5; D may be TRBD1 (6 bases). This CDR3 region has 17 residues. V lost 4 bases and J lost 1, with 20 bases in between. Germline V gene lookup returns CDR1 SGHRS and CDR2 YFSETQ. The CDR3 protein is CASSPVAIQGTQETQYF. The CDR3 nucleotides are TGCGCCAGCAGCCCTGTGGCCATACAGGGAACCCAAGAGACCCAGTACTTC.

This chain uses TRBV19 with TRBJ1-5; D may be TRBD1 (5 bases). Trimming removed 4 bases from V and 3 bases from J, with 16 bases in between. This CDR3 region has 16 residues. CDR1 is LNHDA and CDR2 is SQIVND in the germline V gene (reference sequence). The CDR3 spells CASSKVRDGNNQPQHF. Written as DNA, the CDR3 is TGTGCCAGTAGTAAAGTGCGGGACGGAAACAATCAGCCCCAGCATTTT.

V usage is TRBV28 and J usage is TRBJ1-2; no clear D gene. Trimming removed 7 bases from V and 5 bases from J, with 14 bases in between. Germline assignment: CDR1 MDHEN and CDR2 SYDVKM. CDR3 length equals 13 residues. CDR3 region: CASTHGGMYGYTF. CDR3 coding DNA: TGTGCCAGCACCCACGGAGGAATGTATGGCTACACCTTC.

This clone was observed a few times. The chain uses TRBV5-1 and TRBJ1-4, with D perhaps TRBD1 (5 bases). CDR1 and CDR2 from the germline V gene are SGHRS and YFSETQ. This CDR3 comprises 13 residues. V lost 0 bases and J 10 bases, leaving 10 bases between the germline ends. The CDR3 DNA reads as TGCGCCAGCAGCTTGGGCAGGGAGGGAAAACTGTTTTTT. Translated, it gives CASSLGREGKLFF.